These T cell receptor beta chains were read from a single sample in a study of T cells in localized non-small cell lung cancer. Method: immunoSEQ multiplex PCR; TCRdb's copy keeps in-frame clones and lacks some. This sample has about 36,000 clones; around nine tenths occur once, and the top ten carry roughly 6.5%. Sequences were derived from peripheral blood, sampled before any cancer treatment. These receptors were taken from a woman between 40 and 69 years old with stage I lung adenocarcinoma. Each CDR3 is given without its conserved first and last residue. D genes are given only for firm matches.

V gene,J gene,D gene,CDR3 protein
TRBV13,TRBJ2-5,TRBD1,ASSPRDSPFQETQY
TRBV2,TRBJ1-1,-,ASRGDLEAF
TRBV6-6,TRBJ1-2,-,ATLAGGRLGYT
TRBV12-5,TRBJ1-6,TRBD1,ASGTGTGYNSPLH
TRBV2,TRBJ1-6,TRBD1,ASRTGGILSPLH
TRBV28,TRBJ2-7,-,ASSFLVVQGGQY
TRBV28,TRBJ2-4,-,ASRQASVTAKNIQY
TRBV2,TRBJ2-3,-,ASRALIRTDTQY
TRBV29-1,TRBJ2-1,-,SVTDRIEQF
TRBV10-1,TRBJ1-1,-,ASSESGLGRTTEAF
TRBV10-2,TRBJ1-1,-,ASRQGNTEAF
TRBV2,TRBJ1-2,-,ASSILGTANYGYT
TRBV18,TRBJ1-5,-,ASSPGGNQPQH
TRBV15,TRBJ1-2,-,ATSSPRGYGYT
TRBV7-2,TRBJ1-1,-,ASSPGQLNTEAF
TRBV7-2,TRBJ1-3,-,ASSADSGNTIY
TRBV19,TRBJ1-5,-,ASSGGAFQPQH